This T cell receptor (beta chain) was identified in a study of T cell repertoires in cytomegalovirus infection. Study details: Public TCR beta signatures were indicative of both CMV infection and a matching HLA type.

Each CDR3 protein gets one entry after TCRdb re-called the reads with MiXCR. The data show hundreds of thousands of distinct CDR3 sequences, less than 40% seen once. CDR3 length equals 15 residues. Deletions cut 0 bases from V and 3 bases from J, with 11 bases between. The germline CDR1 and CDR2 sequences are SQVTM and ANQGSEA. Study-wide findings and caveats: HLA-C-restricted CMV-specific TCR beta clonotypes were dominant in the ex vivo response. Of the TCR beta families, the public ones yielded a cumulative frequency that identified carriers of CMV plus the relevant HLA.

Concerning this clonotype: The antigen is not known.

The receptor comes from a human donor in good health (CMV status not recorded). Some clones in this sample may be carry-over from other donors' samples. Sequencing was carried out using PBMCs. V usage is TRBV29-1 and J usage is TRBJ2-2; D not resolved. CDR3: CSVEEAATHTGELFF. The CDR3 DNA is TGCAGCGTTGAAGAGGCAGCGACCCACACCGGGGAGCTGTTTTTT.